This passage covers 32 T cell receptor beta chains from one sample sequenced in a study of OX40 agonist ivuxolimab in advanced cancers. Produced via immunoSEQ multiplex PCR; TCRdb's table is partial and in-frame only. The table records some 95,000 clones, around 85% of them present only once. Sequences were derived from CD4+ or CD8+ T cells sorted from blood, sampled in a trial of the OX40 agonist ivuxolimab. The receptor set was obtained from an adult with an advanced solid tumor such as melanoma, head and neck, liver or kidney cancer.

CDR3 in amino acids: CASSLAGALAGVGEQYF. CDR3 sequence (DNA): TGCGCCAGCAGCTTGGCCGGTGCACTAGCGGGAGTGGGAGAGCAGTACTTC. The genes are TRBV5-1 and TRBJ2-5, with 11 positions matching TRBD2. This CDR3 comprises 17 residues. Germline CDR1 reads SGHRS; CDR2 reads YFSETQ. The V and J ends lost 0 bases and 11 bases, in that order; junction bases with no gene match: 15.

The V gene is TRBV9, the J gene TRBJ1-3, with 7 nucleotides matching TRBD1. Trimming removed 2 bases from V and 5 bases from J; junction bases left unmatched: 7. The CDR3 totals 15 residues. In germline, CDR1 is SGDLS, CDR2 YYNGEE. CDR3 in amino acids: CASSVSLGQRNTIYF. The CDR3 region has the DNA TGTGCCAGCAGCGTTAGCCTGGGACAGCGAAACACCATATATTTT.

As to this clone: Other DNA sequences in the sample encode the same CDR3. The chain employs TRBV19 and TRBJ1-2; D gene uncertain. Trimming took 3 bases from V and 4 from J, leaving 21 bases between them. Per the germline V gene, CDR1 is LNHDA and CDR2 is SQIVND (reference sequence). The CDR3 is 17 amino acids. The DNA for the CDR3 is TGTGCCAGTAGTATTTTCCAAGAGGCACACCGGATCTATGGCTACACCTTC. Translating gives CASSIFQEAHRIYGYTF.

V gene TRBV4-1 combines with J gene TRBJ1-1, with unresolved D. The CDR3 extends over 17 amino acids. The germline V and J ends were trimmed by 1 base and 4 bases, with 19 bases remaining between them. Germline CDR1 reads MGHRA; CDR2 reads YSYEKL. The CDR3 nucleotides are TGCGCCAGCAGCCAAGGGGCTCTGACGAGGAGGCTCACTGAAGCTTTCTTT. As protein: CASSQGALTRRLTEAFF.

The chain has TRBV5-1 and TRBJ2-7, with D tentatively TRBD1 or TRBD2 (6 bases each). With 4 bases removed from V and 1 base from J, the gap between germline ends came to 18 bases. The CDR3 extends over 16 amino acids. CDR1 is SGHRS, CDR2 YFSETQ, per germline. CDR3 sequence (DNA): TGCGCCAGCAGCCCCCTGGGGGGCGCGAGTTCCTACGAGCAGTACTTC. Amino acids: CASSPLGGASSYEQYF.

The V and J genes are TRBV18 and TRBJ2-1, with 8 positions matching TRBD1. The ends lost 0 bases at V and 15 bases at J; junction bases unmatched: 13. In germline, CDR1 is KGHSH, CDR2 LQKENI. The CDR3 loop spans 15 amino acids. As DNA, the CDR3 is TGTGCCAGCTCACCACCGGACTCCGACAGGGGCGAGTCGTTCTTC. This translates into CASSPPDSDRGESFF.

The gene calls are TRBV18 and TRBJ2-7; TRBD2 matches 8 bases. The CDR3 is made up of 15 amino acids. CDR1 and CDR2 from the germline V gene are KGHSH and LQKENI. The J segment lost 3 bases and the V segment lost 0 bases, leaving 4 bases of the junction unmatched. The CDR3 loop is CASSPPSGSFYEQYF. In DNA form, the CDR3 reads TGTGCCAGCTCACCACCCAGCGGGAGTTTCTACGAGCAGTACTTC.

The chain uses TRBV5-8 and TRBJ1-3, with D unclear. This CDR3 comprises 13 residues. Germline V gene lookup returns CDR1 SGHTS and CDR2 YDEGEE. The V and J ends lost 4 bases and 6 bases respectively, with 11 bases between them. The CDR3 sequence is CASSSAIENTIYF. For the CDR3, the DNA is TGTGCCAGCAGCAGTGCTATTGAAAACACCATATATTTT.

The chain uses TRBV19 and TRBJ2-3; 9 nucleotides line up with TRBD2. Trimming at V came to 7 bases and at J to 0 bases, leaving 2 bases not matched to a gene. Germline-derived CDR1 and CDR2 are LNHDA and SQIVND (reference sequence). CDR3 length: 14 amino acids. The CDR3 sequence: CASNSGRSTDTQYF. The CDR3 bases are TGTGCCAGTAATAGCGGGAGAAGCACAGATACGCAGTATTTT.

The chain recombines TRBV29-1 with TRBJ2-7, with D perhaps matching TRBD2 (7 bases). The CDR3 extends over 17 amino acids. Trimming removed 0 bases from V and 3 bases from J, with 21 bases in between. The germline gives CDR1 SQVTM, CDR2 ANQGSEA. CDR3 nucleotides: TGCAGCGTTGAAGATCCCAGGGAGGGGGACTTCGGCTACGAGCAGTACTTC. This gives the protein CSVEDPREGDFGYEQYF.

This chain links TRBV4-3 with TRBJ2-7, with TRBD1 identical over 9 bases. The length of the CDR3 is 15 residues. Unmatched junction bases numbered 8, after V lost 4 bases and J lost 4 bases. Per germline, CDR1 LGHNA and CDR2 YSLEER. CDR3 coding DNA: TGCGCCAGCAGCCCCTCGGACAGGGGAGGGTACGAGCAGTACTTC. This encodes CASSPSDRGGYEQYF.

On this clone: This same CDR3 is encoded by further DNA sequences in the sample. The chain recombines TRBV6-5 with TRBJ2-3; 9 nucleotides align to TRBD1. Germline V gene sequence: CDR1 MNHEY, CDR2 SVGAGI. V lost 2 bases to trimming and J lost 4 bases; unmatched junction nucleotides: 7. This CDR3 is built from 16 residues. CDR3 in DNA: TGTGCCAGCAGTTACACAACCGGGACAGGGTCAGATACGCAGTATTTT. Translation: CASSYTTGTGSDTQYF.

The chain employs TRBV27 and TRBJ2-5; D gene ambiguous. Germline V gene lookup returns CDR1 MNHEY and CDR2 SMNVEV (reference sequence). The CDR3 is 16 amino acids. V dropped 5 bases and J dropped 1 base, with 17 bases sitting between them. The CDR3 nucleotides read TGTGCCAGCAGTCCCCTGACACTATTATCCCAAGAGACCCAGTACTTC. Its protein product is CASSPLTLLSQETQYF.

The V gene is TRBV18, the J gene TRBJ2-7; maybe TRBD2 (6 bases). Germline-derived CDR1 and CDR2 are KGHSH and LQKENI. Trimming took off 4 bases at V and 3 bases at J, with 16 bases between the two ends. The CDR3 sequence is 15 residues long. CDR3: CASSHLTGVFYEQYF. For the CDR3, the DNA is TGTGCCAGCTCACACTTAACGGGGGTTTTCTACGAGCAGTACTTC.

The rearrangement uses TRBV10-3 and TRBJ2-2; D uncertain. V was trimmed by 3 bases and J by 4 bases, leaving 9 bases between them. Per germline, CDR1 ENHRY and CDR2 SYGVKD. This CDR3 is 14 amino acids long. CDR3 bases: TGTGCCATCAGTGAACGAGGTACCACCGGGGAGCTGTTTTTT. Protein product: CAISERGTTGELFF.

The chain carries TRBV7-8 and TRBJ2-5; D tentatively fits TRBD1 or TRBD2 (6 bases each). The V and J ends lost 4 bases and 2 bases respectively, with 17 bases between them. Germline V gene lookup returns CDR1 SGHVS and CDR2 FQNEAQ. The length of the CDR3 is 16 residues. The CDR3 nucleotides read TGTGCCAGCAGCTCAGTGAGATGGGGGGCTCAAGAGACCCAGTACTTC. Translated, it gives CASSSVRWGAQETQYF.

The CDR3 spells CASSRSLNLYEQYF. DNA for the CDR3: TGTGCCAGCTCCCGAAGCCTGAATCTATACGAGCAGTACTTC. The chain joins TRBV7-9 to TRBJ2-7; D is unclear. Trimming shortened V by 8 bases and J by 4 bases, and 18 bases separated the two germline ends. This CDR3 has 14 amino acids. The germline V gene encodes CDR1 SEHNR and CDR2 FQNEAQ (reference sequence).

This chain connects TRBV4-2 to TRBJ2-2; D uncertain. CDR3 length equals 12 residues. Germline-derived CDR1 and CDR2 are LGHNA and YNFKEQ. V lost 0 bases, J lost 9 bases, and 5 bases lay in between. The chain's CDR3 is CASSQDGWELFF. CDR3 bases: TGTGCCAGCAGCCAAGACGGGTGGGAGCTGTTTTTT.

CDR3 amino acids: CASSPDTEAFF. The CDR3 DNA is TGTGCCAGCAGCCCGGACACTGAAGCTTTCTTT. The V gene is TRBV13, the J gene TRBJ1-1; D not resolved. Trimming stripped 5 bases from V and 3 bases from J, with 4 bases between. From germline, CDR1 is PRHDT and CDR2 FYEKMQ (reference sequence). This CDR3 contains 11 residues.

This clone was seen a single time. V is TRBV12-5 and J is TRBJ1-5; D is ambiguous. CDR1 is LGHNT and CDR2 is FRNRAP in the germline V gene. CDR3 size: 18 residues. The V end lost 7 bases, the J end lost 1 base, and 23 bases lay between the germline ends. Here the CDR3 reads CASALRSPMGGSNQPQHF. The CDR3 region has the DNA TGTGCTAGTGCCCTTCGATCCCCCATGGGAGGCAGCAATCAGCCCCAGCATTTT.

The count of this clone is one. CDR3 DNA: TGTGCCAGCAGGGGACTAAGGGGAGCTAATGAAAAACTGTTTTTT. Amino acids: CASRGLRGANEKLFF. V is TRBV28 and J is TRBJ1-4; a weak D match, TRBD1 (5 bases). The CDR3 is made up of 15 amino acids. Germline CDR1 MDHEN, CDR2 SYDVKM. Trimming left V 6 bases short and J 3 bases short, with 14 bases between.

The chain couples TRBV7-3 to TRBJ2-3, with D possibly being TRBD1 (5 bases). The CDR3 consists of 16 residues. Trimming removed 2 bases at V and 5 bases at J, with 17 bases between. The germline gives CDR1 SGHTA, CDR2 FQGTGA. The CDR3: CASSLQGAGLGDTQYF. DNA for the CDR3: TGTGCCAGCAGCTTACAAGGGGCCGGGCTTGGAGATACGCAGTATTTT.

The gene calls are TRBV7-8 and TRBJ2-7; weak D call: TRBD2 (6 bases). The CDR3 runs to 15 residues. CDR1 and CDR2 from the germline V gene are SGHVS and FQNEAQ. V was trimmed by 6 bases and J by 0 bases, leaving 15 bases between them. The CDR3 protein is CASSVRSGSSYEQYF. In nucleotides, the CDR3 is TGTGCCAGCAGTGTTAGGTCCGGGAGCTCCTACGAGCAGTACTTC.

Notes on this clone: Other DNA sequences in this sample translate to the same CDR3. The V gene is TRBV28, the J gene TRBJ2-1, with TRBD1 matching 7 bases. Trimming cost V 5 bases and J 4 bases; bases outside gene matches: 5. This CDR3 has 14 amino acids. From germline, CDR1 is MDHEN and CDR2 SYDVKM. The CDR3 coding sequence is TGTGCCAGCAGTCTCCCGGGACAGTACAATGAGCAGTTCTTC. Translation gives CASSLPGQYNEQFF.

The chain has TRBV7-6 and TRBJ2-2; D call uncertain. Deletions cut 5 bases from V and 7 bases from J, with 8 bases between. The CDR3 runs to 12 residues. Germline values: CDR1 SGHVS, CDR2 FNYEAQ. The CDR3 DNA reads as TGTGCCAGCAGCACGCCCAGCGGGGAGCTGTTTTTT. It is translated as CASSTPSGELFF. The variable domain in full, with the rest retrieved from reference TRBV7-6 and TRBJ2-2, is GAGVSQSPRYKVTKRGQDVALRCDPISGHVSLYWYRQALGQGPEFLTYFNYEAQQDKSGLPNDRFSAERPEGSISTLTIQRTEQRDSAMYRCASSTPSGELFFGEGSRLTVL.

The chain uses TRBV7-9 and TRBJ2-7, with D possibly TRBD2 on 6 matching bases. The CDR3 runs to 14 residues. Germline V lookup: CDR1 SEHNR, CDR2 FQNEAQ (reference sequence). Trimming took off 5 bases at V and 5 bases at J, with 16 bases between the two ends. CDR3 region: CASSHYRPSDEQYF. The DNA for the CDR3 is TGTGCCAGCAGCCATTATCGACCTAGCGACGAGCAGTACTTC.

The rearrangement joins TRBV7-9 to TRBJ1-2; unclear D gene. The CDR3 contains 11 residues. CDR1 is SEHNR and CDR2 is FQNEAQ in the germline V gene (reference sequence). Trimming removed 5 bases from V and 12 bases from J, with 13 bases in between. The CDR3 coding sequence is TGTGCCAGCAGCGTCACAGATCTCCACACCTTC. This translates into CASSVTDLHTF.

The chain carries TRBV10-1 and TRBJ1-5; 8 bases fit TRBD1. The CDR3 covers 17 residues. J gave up 1 base and V 9 bases, and 14 bases lay outside the gene matches. CDR1 is WNHNN, CDR2 SYGVQD, per germline (reference sequence). CDR3: CARQGANRVRSNQPQHF. The DNA for the CDR3 is TGCGCCAGGCAGGGGGCGAATAGAGTAAGAAGCAATCAGCCCCAGCATTTT.

The chain employs TRBV27 and TRBJ2-5, with D perhaps matching TRBD1 or TRBD2 (5 bases each). The CDR3 runs to 14 residues. V lost 5 bases and J 1 base, leaving 11 bases between the germline ends. CDR1 and CDR2 (germline): MNHEY, SMNVEV (reference sequence). For the CDR3, the DNA is TGTGCCAGCAGTCCGGGACCCTTCCAAGAGACCCAGTACTTC. Translated, it gives CASSPGPFQETQYF.

The rearrangement links TRBV7-9 to TRBJ1-1; D unresolved. The length of the CDR3 is 11 residues. V gave up 5 bases and J gave up 2 bases, with 3 bases separating them. From germline, CDR1 is SEHNR and CDR2 FQNEAQ (reference sequence). The CDR3, as DNA: TGTGCCAGCAGCATCAACACTGAAGCTTTCTTT. This sequence encodes CASSINTEAFF.

The chain carries TRBV2 and TRBJ1-1; D unclear. The CDR3 has 13 residues. V lost 7 bases, J lost 3 bases, and 12 bases lay in between. Germline CDR1 reads SNHLY; CDR2 reads FYNNEI. Here the CDR3 DNA reads TGTGCCAGCACGATATTCGGTGACACTGAAGCTTTCTTT. It is translated as CASTIFGDTEAFF.

The chain uses TRBV5-5 and TRBJ2-1; D not resolved. V shed 0 bases and J shed 6 bases, with 1 base lying between them. The germline V gene has CDR1 SGHKS and CDR2 YYEKEE (reference sequence). This CDR3 spans 11 amino acids. In DNA, the CDR3 is TGTGCCAGCAGCTTGGGCAATGAGCAGTTCTTC. Amino acids: CASSLGNEQFF.